This T cell receptor (beta chain) is drawn from a study of T cells in Graves' hyperthyroidism and ophthalmopathy. Overall study results and limits: Among thyroid clonotypes expanded above 0.001, most also appeared in blood.

Disease duration under 2 months; hyperthyroidism patients were aged 18 to 65. Exclusion of a patient resulted from uncontrolled infection, other autoimmune disease, pregnancy or lactation. Fresh 10 ml peripheral blood yielded PBMCs. This CDR3 has 16 amino acids. The germline gives CDR1 KGHDR, CDR2 SFDVKD. V lost 5 bases, J lost 2 bases, and 15 bases lay in between. This clonotype was recorded a few times. The target antigen is unknown. TCR beta CDR3 regions were amplified from RNA. Initially, a first-round RT-PCR of the TCR CDR3 employed the HTBI primer set. MiXCR, applied by TCRdb to the multiplex PCR reads, yields one record per CDR3 protein. Among 300,000 to 500,000 distinct CDR3 sequences, approximately 15% were seen once, and the ten largest hold over 25%.

Sequencing input: blood. The origin of this receptor is a woman aged 25 to 45 with Graves' hyperthyroidism. The J gene is TRBJ1-5, the V gene TRBV24-1; D is undetermined. CDR3 coding DNA: TGTGCCACCAGTGCTTCCGGGAGGGATCGCAATCAGCCCCAGCATTTT. This encodes CATSASGRDRNQPQHF.